Below, one TCR beta chain is given with its context. Its cognate antigen has yet to be identified. Per-base quality was not reported, and no clone a single base away is much larger than it. Inclusion was restricted to participants for whom at least one PBMC sample before ART initiation and at least two post-ART samples were available. All participants with HIV were treated in the United States of America. Before DNA extraction, cryopreserved samples of 1-10 million PBMC were thawed and washed. At the time of the earliest PBMC sample, participants with HIV were aged between roughly 20 and 55 years. PBMC samples from each participant spanned 1-4 timepoints before ART initiation and 2-8 timepoints after ART initiation, with a median of 7 samples. Serial HIV viral load, CD4+ T-cell count, ART history and demographic data were obtained for every participant. Genomic DNA was extracted from unsorted PBMC with a Qiagen kit on a QIAcube, processed in batches of 12 samples.

This sample was taken from a study of long-term antiretroviral therapy in people with HIV (dated by TCRdb to between 2022 and 2023). Context from the whole study: The earliest samples were collected approximately a decade before the 2015 WHO recommendation for immediate ART, a period when ART was typically delayed until CD4 counts fell. The cohort contributed about 190 cryopreserved PBMC samples from around 33 adults with confirmed HIV infection, collected serially over a mean of approximately six years (range 1-12). A retrospective serial study tested whether ART initiation and durable HIV suppression were associated with changes in peripheral blood TRB repertoire composition and diversity. Eleven of the 30 participants with HIV were female. No cross-contamination during QIAcube processing was shown when test extractions of a monoclonal T-cell line were performed alongside 30 to 40 polyclonal samples. Overall study results and their limits: Because pre-ART samples had limited cell numbers, profiling was done on unsorted PBMC rather than on sorted CD4+ and CD8+ T cells. At every time point, the repertoire was dominated by expanded TRB clones first identified before ART initiation, although this dominance fluctuated and, in many PLHIV, declined after ART. CDR3 length ranges in HIV repertoires were narrower than in controls, and network structure suggested an antigen-experienced repertoire with only a slight naive shift after ART. A significant increase in TRB diversity was found to be associated with ART initiation, although TRB diversity was observed to remain significantly below that of transplant donor controls even after long-term ART. Since PBMC availability was limited, sequencing covered only the TCR beta chain, with no alpha chain pairing. Inferences about post-ART repertoire changes were limited because no data were available on ART adherence, viral resistance or therapy changes. The samples span the years 2004 to 2017, and the ART regimens used may be less effective than current regimens.

The germline V gene gives CDR1 as SGHDT and CDR2 as YYEEEE. The CDR3 sequence holds 19 residues, the cysteine and phenylalanine included. Of all the DNA, just the CDR3 is kept, 57 bases in frame from base 1. The trim is 0 bases for V and 0 bases for J, with a gap of 21 bases between the germline ends. The immunoSEQ hsTCRB v3.0 assay was used at survey level resolution for TRB variable region sequencing. The targeted TRB sequencing depth was roughly 35,000-50,000 T-cell genomes per sample. An Illumina MiSeq with a v3 150-cycle kit was used to sequence the pooled TRB libraries. Per the original workflow: Repertoire analysis was performed in R inside a reproducible Nextflow workflow that covered QC, data transformation and analysis. Custom analyses were implemented in LymphoSeq2, an R package for AIRR-Seq data exploration. Several samples that produced fewer than 5000 total TRB sequences were removed, so fewer than 200 HIV repertoires were analyzed. Among the approximately 180 HIV repertoires that were kept, under 60 were collected before ART initiation and roughly 130 were collected after ART initiation. Repertoires were downsampled to 5000 TRB nucleotide sequences, and summary statistics were averaged over 100 downsampling iterations. TRB sequences were retained for analysis only if CDR3 regions of at least seven amino acids were present. Diversity was assessed using a clonality score derived from Shannon entropy and using the Gini coefficient. In the repertoire networks, any two of the top 5000 CDR3 amino acid sequences were linked whenever the two sequences differed by an edit distance of one. For TRB CDR3 amino acid sequences, antigen specificity groups and MHC restriction were predicted with GLIPH2. To flag known CMV, EBV, HIV or tissue antigen associations, CDR3 amino acid sequences were matched against VDJdb and McPAS-TCR. Pre-ART, post-ART and control groups were compared with Wilcoxon signed-rank tests and Holm-Bonferroni correction. Here the immuneACCESS table is served through TCRdb, limited to in-frame sequences with V and J called. Missing clones are a known gap in these copies; in checked studies unresolved V genes cover under half, and the rest lacks a known reason. The DNA was the basis for D and trimming; V, J and clone size are from that table. This sample gives around 21,000 clones in total; roughly 80% of them show up just once. 5% to 7% of the sample is taken by the ten largest.

Sequenced here: unsorted PBMCs, sampled 0.2 years after starting antiretroviral therapy. This clonotype originated in a woman aged 25 to 39 with HIV. The sequence is built from TRBV5-6 and TRBJ1-2; TRBD1 is a possible D gene, resting on 6 matching bases. The nucleotides are TGTGCCAGCAGCTTGGAAGAAAAGGACAGTACTATAGCTAACTATGGCTACACCTTC. This codes for CASSLEEKDSTIANYGYTF.